This TCR beta chain was captured by sequencing in a study of T cell clones after liver transplantation. At the level of the study: TCRbeta sequencing after a pre-transplant mixed lymphocyte reaction identified graft-donor-reactive clones, later tracked in post-transplant blood. Graft-donor-reactive sequences were compared with third-party-reactive TCRbeta sequences from pre-transplant mixed lymphocyte reactions. Without induction therapy, subjects received standard immunosuppression until 12-24 months post-transplant.

Data came from immunoSEQ multiplex PCR; TCRdb stores just in-frame clones and leaves some out. This table has about 100,000 clones, 80% to 85% appearing once. Sorting of unstimulated PBMCs yielded separate CD3+CD4+ and CD3+CD8+ fractions. V shed 0 bases, J shed 8 bases, and the junction held 4 bases outside the gene matches. The CDR3 covers 13 residues. CDR1 and CDR2 (germline): SGHNT, YYREEE (reference sequence). The sequenced sample was CD4+ T cells from blood, obtained before liver transplant. The chain couples TRBV5-4 to TRBJ1-2; TRBD1 matches at 7 bases. The TCR was taken from a human donor who received a liver transplant. Written as DNA, the CDR3 is TGTGCCAGCAGCTTGGTTACAGGGGAAGGCTACACCTTC. Encoded protein: CASSLVTGEGYTF.